This T cell receptor (beta chain) was captured by sequencing in a study of cytomegalovirus exposure and HLA in healthy donors. The PCR contained 60 Vbeta and 13 Jbeta primers. TCRdb's copy holds only in-frame clones and misses some; the assay was immunoSEQ multiplex PCR. The sample has 160,000 or so clones, over 70% seen once; the top ten hold approximately 1.4%. The CDR3 sequence is 15 residues long. Trimming removed 7 bases from V and 8 bases from J, with 23 bases in between. Germline assignment: CDR1 MNHNS and CDR2 SASEGT. The table lists this clone with a count of one. This clonotype was sampled from a woman aged 25 to 39 in good health and CMV-seronegative. The chain employs TRBV6-1 and TRBJ1-2, with D possibly TRBD1 on 6 matching bases. Specimen: PBMCs. This chain's CDR3 is CASTLMTGVVGGYTF. DNA for the CDR3: TGTGCCAGCACTTTGATGACAGGAGTCGTGGGCGGCTACACCTTC.